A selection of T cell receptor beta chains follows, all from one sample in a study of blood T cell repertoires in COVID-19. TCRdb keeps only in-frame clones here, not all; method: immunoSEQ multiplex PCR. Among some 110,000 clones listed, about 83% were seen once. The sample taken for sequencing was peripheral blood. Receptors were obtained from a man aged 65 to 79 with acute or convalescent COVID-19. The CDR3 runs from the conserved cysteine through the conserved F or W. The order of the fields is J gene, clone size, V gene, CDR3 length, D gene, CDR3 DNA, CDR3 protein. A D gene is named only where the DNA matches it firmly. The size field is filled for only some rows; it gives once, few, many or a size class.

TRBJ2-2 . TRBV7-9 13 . TGTGCCAGCAGCTTGTCCGTCACCGGGGAGCTGTTTTTT CASSLSVTGELFF
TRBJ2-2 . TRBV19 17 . TGTGCCAGTAGTGATCCGGGCGGGGAGACATTCCCCGGGGAGCTGTTTTTT CASSDPGGETFPGELFF
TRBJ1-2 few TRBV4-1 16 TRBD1 TGCGCCAGCAGCCAGGGGACAGGGGGCGCGGACTATGGCTACACCTTC CASSQGTGGADYGYTF
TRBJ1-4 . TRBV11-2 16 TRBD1 TGTGCCAGCAGCCCCCTTCTCTCAGGGGGCTGGGAAAAACTGTTTTTT CASSPLLSGGWEKLFF
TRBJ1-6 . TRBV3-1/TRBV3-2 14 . TGTGCCAGCAGCCAAAACAGCCGGAATTCACCCCTCCACTTT CASSQNSRNSPLHF
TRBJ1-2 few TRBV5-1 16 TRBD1 TGCGCCAGCAGCAATGGACAGGGGAATCGAGGCTATGGCTACACCTTC CASSNGQGNRGYGYTF
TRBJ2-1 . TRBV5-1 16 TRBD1 TGCGCCAGCAGCTTGGCCCCGGGACAGGGTACAAATGAGCAGTTCTTC CASSLAPGQGTNEQFF
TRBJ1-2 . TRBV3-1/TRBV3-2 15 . TGTGCCAGCAGCCAAGATCAGGGCTGGGGCCATGGCTACACCTTC CASSQDQGWGHGYTF
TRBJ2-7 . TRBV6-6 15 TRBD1 TGTGCCAGCAGCAACACCGGGACAGGGGGCTACGAGCAGTACTTC CASSNTGTGGYEQYF
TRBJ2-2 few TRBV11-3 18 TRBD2 TGTGCCAGCAGCCCAGGGGAAGCGGGAGGGCCAAACACCGGGGAGCTGTTTTTT CASSPGEAGGPNTGELFF
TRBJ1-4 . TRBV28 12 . TGTGCCAGCAGTTCATCACGAGGAAAACTGTTTTTT CASSSSRGKLFF
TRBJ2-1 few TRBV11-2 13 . TGTGCCAGCAGCTTAGAGGGCGCGGGGGAGCAGTTCTTC CASSLEGAGEQFF
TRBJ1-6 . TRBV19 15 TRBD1 TGTGCCAGTAGTTCCTGGACAGGGAAGGAATCACCCCTCCACTTT CASSSWTGKESPLHF
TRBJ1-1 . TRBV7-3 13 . TGTGCCAGCAGCCAGGCCTGGAACACTGAAGCTTTCTTT CASSQAWNTEAFF
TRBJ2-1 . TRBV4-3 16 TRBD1 TGCGCCAGCAGCCGGACACCGGGACAGGGGGGCAATGAGCAGTTCTTC CASSRTPGQGGNEQFF
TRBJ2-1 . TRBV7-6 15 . TGTGCCAGCAGCTTAGGGGCAGGGTCCGCCAGTGAGCAGTTCTTC CASSLGAGSASEQFF
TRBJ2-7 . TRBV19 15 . TGTGCCAGTAGTAGAACACACAGGGCCAGGTACGAGCAGTACTTC CASSRTHRARYEQYF
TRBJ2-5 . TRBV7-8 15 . TGTGCCAGCATCCCCGTCGCGGTGGCACGGGAGACCCAGTACTTC CASIPVAVARETQYF
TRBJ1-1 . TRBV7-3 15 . TGTGCCAGCAGCTCAACAGGGATGGAGGACACTGAAGCTTTCTTT CASSSTGMEDTEAFF
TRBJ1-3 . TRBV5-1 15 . TGCGCCAGCAGCTTGGAATCAGGGGCGCGGAACACCATATATTTT CASSLESGARNTIYF
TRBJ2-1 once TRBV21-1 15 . TGTGCCAGCAGCAAAGTGAGAGTATCCTACAATGAGCAGTTCTTC CASSKVRVSYNEQFF
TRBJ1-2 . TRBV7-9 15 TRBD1 TGTGCCAGCAGCCTGTCGGACAGGGCGAACTATGGCTACACCTTC CASSLSDRANYGYTF
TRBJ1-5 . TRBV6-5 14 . TGTGCCAGCAGTTACTCAGCCGGTTCTCAGCCCCAGCATTTT CASSYSAGSQPQHF
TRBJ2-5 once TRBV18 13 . TGTGCCAGCTCTCAGGGGGGACAAGAGACCCAGTACTTC CASSQGGQETQYF
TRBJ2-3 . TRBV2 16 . TGTGCCAGCAGGGCTCTGGTGGGCCGTAGCACAGATACGCAGTATTTT CASRALVGRSTDTQYF
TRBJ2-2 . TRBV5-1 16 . TGCGCCAGCAGCTTGCTAGGCGGGTCGAACACCGGGGAGCTGTTTTTT CASSLLGGSNTGELFF
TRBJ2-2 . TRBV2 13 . TGTGCCAGCAAGAGCGATAACACCGGGGAGCTGTTTTTT CASKSDNTGELFF
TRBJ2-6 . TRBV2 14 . TGTGCCAGCAGAGGGGCAACTGGGGCCAACGTCCTGACTTTC CASRGATGANVLTF
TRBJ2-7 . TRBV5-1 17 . TGCGCCAGCAGCAAGGGACTCGCCGATGCCCGTGGGGGCGAGCAGTACTTC CASSKGLADARGGEQYF
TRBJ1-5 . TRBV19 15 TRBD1 TGTGCCAGTAGGACAGGGGGCGCGAGCAATCAGCCCCAGCATTTT CASRTGGASNQPQHF
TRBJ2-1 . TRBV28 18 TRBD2 TGTGCCAGTGTTCCCGGGACTAGCGGAGTCCCTATAGACCCGTTTAAGTTCTTC CASVPGTSGVPIDPFKFF
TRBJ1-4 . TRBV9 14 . TGTGCCAGCAGCGTTACAGCCTCCAGTGAAAAACTGTTTTTT CASSVTASSEKLFF
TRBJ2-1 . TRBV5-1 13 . TGCGCCAGCAGGTCTCCGAACAGCAATGAGCAGTTCTTC CASRSPNSNEQFF
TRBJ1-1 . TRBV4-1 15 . TGCGCCAGCAGCCACTTGTCGGGTCCGAACACTGAAGCTTTCTTT CASSHLSGPNTEAFF
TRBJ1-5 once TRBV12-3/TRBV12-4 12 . TGTGCCAGCAGTTTATCGTATCAGCCCCAGCATTTT CASSLSYQPQHF
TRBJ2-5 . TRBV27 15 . TGTGCCAGCACCTCGTACCCCGGACTGCAAGAGACCCAGTACTTC CASTSYPGLQETQYF
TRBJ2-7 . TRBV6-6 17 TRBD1 TGTGCCAGCAGTCTACCGGGACAGGGAATTTCCTCCTACGAGCAGTACTTC CASSLPGQGISSYEQYF
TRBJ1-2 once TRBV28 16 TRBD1 TGTGCCACCAGATCCGGGACAGGGTTAGCTAACTATGGCTACACCTTC CATRSGTGLANYGYTF
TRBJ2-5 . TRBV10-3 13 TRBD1 TGTGCCATCAATACCGGACAGGGCGAGACCCAGTACTTC CAINTGQGETQYF
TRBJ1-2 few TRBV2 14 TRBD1 TGTGCCAGCAGTGAACAGGGGGCTAACTATGGCTACACCTTC CASSEQGANYGYTF
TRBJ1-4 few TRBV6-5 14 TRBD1 TGTGCCAGCAGACTGGACAGGGGAAATGAAAAACTGTTTTTT CASRLDRGNEKLFF
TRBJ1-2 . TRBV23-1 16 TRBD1 TGCGCCAGCAGTCACCCGGACAGGGGGCAGAACTATGGCTACACCTTC CASSHPDRGQNYGYTF
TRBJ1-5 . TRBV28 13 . TGTGCTACCCGGGGGGTGGGAAATCAGCCCCAGCATTTT CATRGVGNQPQHF
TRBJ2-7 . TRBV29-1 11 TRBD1 TGCAGCGTTTGGACAGGGTACGAGCAGTACTTC CSVWTGYEQYF
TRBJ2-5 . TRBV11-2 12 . TGTGCCAGCAGCTACAACCAAGAGACCCAGTACTTC CASSYNQETQYF
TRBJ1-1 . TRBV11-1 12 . TGTGCCAGCAGCCACCAGAATTCCCAAGCTTTCTTT CASSHQNSQAFF
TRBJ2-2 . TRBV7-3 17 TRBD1 TGTGCCAGCAGCTTATTTGGCAGGGGGCTGGGCACCGGGGAGCTGTTTTTT CASSLFGRGLGTGELFF
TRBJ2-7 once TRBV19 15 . TGTGCCAGTAGTATAACCCCTGGGCAATCCTACGAGCAGTACTTC CASSITPGQSYEQYF
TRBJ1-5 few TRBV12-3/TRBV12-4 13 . TGTGCCAGCACCCCTGGAGGGTTTCAGCCCCAGCATTTT CASTPGGFQPQHF
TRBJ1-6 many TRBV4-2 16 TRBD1 TGTGCCAGCAGCCACCTACAGGGGGCCGGGAATTCACCCCTCCACTTT CASSHLQGAGNSPLHF
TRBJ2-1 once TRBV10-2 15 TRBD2 TGCGCCAGCAGTGGAGGGGGACTAGTATACAATGAGCAGTTCTTC CASSGGGLVYNEQFF
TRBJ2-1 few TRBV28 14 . TGTGCCAGCGCTGGAACCTGGGACTCCAATGAGCAGTTCTTC CASAGTWDSNEQFF